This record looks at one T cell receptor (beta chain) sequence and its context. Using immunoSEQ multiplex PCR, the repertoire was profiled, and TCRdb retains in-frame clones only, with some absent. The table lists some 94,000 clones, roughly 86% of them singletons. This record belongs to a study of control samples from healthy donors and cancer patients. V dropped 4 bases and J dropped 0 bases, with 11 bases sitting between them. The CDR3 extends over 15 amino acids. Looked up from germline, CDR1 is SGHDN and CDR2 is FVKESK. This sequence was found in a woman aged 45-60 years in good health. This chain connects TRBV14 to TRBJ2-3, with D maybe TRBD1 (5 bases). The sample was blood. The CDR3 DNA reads TGTGCCAGCAGCCCAGGGTCACCTAGCACAGATACGCAGTATTTT. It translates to CASSPGSPSTDTQYF.